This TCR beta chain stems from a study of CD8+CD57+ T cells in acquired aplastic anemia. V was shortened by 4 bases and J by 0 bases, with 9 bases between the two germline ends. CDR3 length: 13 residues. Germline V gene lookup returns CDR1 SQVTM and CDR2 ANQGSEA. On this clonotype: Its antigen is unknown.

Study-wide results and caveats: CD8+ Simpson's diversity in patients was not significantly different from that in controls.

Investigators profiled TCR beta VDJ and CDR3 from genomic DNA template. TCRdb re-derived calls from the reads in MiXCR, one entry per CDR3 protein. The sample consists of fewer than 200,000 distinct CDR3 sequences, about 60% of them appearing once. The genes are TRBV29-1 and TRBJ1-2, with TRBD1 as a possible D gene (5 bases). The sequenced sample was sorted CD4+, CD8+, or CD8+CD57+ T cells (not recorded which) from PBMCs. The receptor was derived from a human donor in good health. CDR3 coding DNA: TGCAGCGTTGGGACACAGGCTAACTATGGCTACACCTTC. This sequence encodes CSVGTQANYGYTF.